This T cell receptor beta chain was found in a study of cytomegalovirus exposure and HLA in healthy donors. The donors were in the roughly 120-subject validation cohort, distinct from the roughly 700-subject first cohort. The table came from immunoSEQ multiplex PCR; TCRdb's copy has only in-frame clones and leaves some out. Of roughly 56,000 clones listed, 90% to 95% were seen once; the top ten hold over 2%. Study-wide results and limits: High specificity and sensitivity for cytomegalovirus status were reported for the classifier. There were some public TCRs occurring in many donors, but most TCR sequences were rare.

Notes on this clone: Its antigen remains unknown.

The CDR3 consists of 14 residues. Unmatched junction bases numbered 7, after V lost 8 bases and J lost 6 bases. Germline V lookup: CDR1 SGHTA, CDR2 FQGTGA. The V gene is TRBV7-3, the J gene TRBJ2-2; TRBD2 matches at 9 bases. The source of this sequence is a man between 18 and 29 years old in good health and CMV-seronegative. Source material: PBMCs. CDR3 region: CASALVAGAGELFF. The CDR3 nucleotides read TGTGCCAGCGCTTTGGTAGCGGGAGCCGGGGAGCTGTTTTTT.